Below, 10 T cell receptor beta chains from the same sample are listed, as sequenced in a study of tissue T cells after allogeneic stem cell transplantation. TCRdb's table, derived via immunoSEQ multiplex PCR, lists solely in-frame clones and lacks some. The sample lists 28,000 or so clones; about 90% were seen once. Specimen: blood, collected before transplantation. The receptor set was obtained from a male donor aged 60 or older who later had graft-versus-host disease after an allogeneic stem cell transplant.

The CDR3 nucleotides are TGTGCCAGCATTGCGGTGGGGAACACTGAAGCTTTCTTT. This gives the protein CASIAVGNTEAFF. This chain joins TRBV3-1 (or the pseudogene TRBV3-2) and TRBJ1-1; D remains ambiguous. The V gene lost 7 bases and the J gene lost 1 base, with 10 bases spanning the gap. The CDR3 loop spans 13 amino acids. Germline V CDR1 and CDR2: LGHDT, YNNKEL (reference sequence).

The chain links TRBV6-1 to TRBJ1-5, with unresolved D. Trimming shortened V by 2 bases and J by 4 bases, and 12 bases separated the two germline ends. Germline V gene lookup returns CDR1 MNHNS and CDR2 SASEGT. The CDR3 sequence is 15 residues long. CDR3 loop: CASSEHRGNNQPQHF. CDR3 in DNA: TGTGCCAGCAGTGAACATCGAGGGAATAATCAGCCCCAGCATTTT.

This chain connects TRBV29-1 to TRBJ1-4; TRBD1 matches at 7 bases. The junction had 7 bases not matched to a gene; V was cut back by 6 bases and J by 3 bases. Germline loops: CDR1 SQVTM, CDR2 ANQGSEA. The CDR3 has 14 residues. The DNA of the CDR3 is TGCAGCGTCCAGAGGGGGCCGGCTAATGAAAAACTGTTTTTT. Its protein is CSVQRGPANEKLFF.

The J gene is TRBJ2-5, the V gene TRBV9, with 10 bases that match TRBD2. Germline V gives CDR1 SGDLS, CDR2 YYNGEE. The ends lost 3 bases at V and 7 bases at J; junction bases unmatched: 9. The CDR3 contains 15 residues. The CDR3, as DNA: TGTGCCAGCAGCGGAGGCTCTAGCGGGGGAGGGACCCAGTACTTC. It specifies CASSGGSSGGGTQYF.

This sequence joins TRBV9 and TRBJ2-5; tentative D call: TRBD1 (6 bases). The CDR3 length is 15 residues. Germline V lookup: CDR1 SGDLS, CDR2 YYNGEE. The V end lost 1 base, the J end lost 4 bases, and 14 bases lay between the germline ends. Here the CDR3 DNA reads TGTGCCAGCAGCGTAACCCGAGTAGGGGGAGAGACCCAGTACTTC. Its protein is CASSVTRVGGETQYF.

V gene TRBV27 combines with J gene TRBJ2-1, with TRBD2 matching 7 bases. The CDR3 is made up of 14 amino acids. Germline V gene sequence: CDR1 MNHEY, CDR2 SMNVEV (reference sequence). V shed 3 bases and J 2 bases; nucleotides not matched to a gene: 1. For the CDR3, the DNA is TGTGCCAGCAGTTTTGGGGGGGCCTACAATGAGCAGTTCTTC. It yields the protein CASSFGGAYNEQFF.

The gene calls are TRBV7-8 and TRBJ1-2, with D maybe TRBD1 (6 bases). The CDR3 runs to 14 residues. The V and J ends lost 3 bases and 1 base respectively, with 9 bases between them. Germline assignment: CDR1 SGHVS and CDR2 FQNEAQ. This chain's CDR3 is CASSLDSINYGYTF. The CDR3, as DNA: TGTGCCAGCAGCTTGGACAGCATTAACTATGGCTACACCTTC.

The chain recombines TRBV5-1 with TRBJ2-3; no firm D call. The germline gives CDR1 SGHRS, CDR2 YFSETQ. This CDR3 has 15 residues. Trimming left V 4 bases short and J 2 bases short, with 14 bases between. In DNA, the CDR3 is TGCGCCAGCAGCCCACAAGATGTCGACACAGATACGCAGTATTTT. It codes for CASSPQDVDTDTQYF.

J is TRBJ1-1 and V is TRBV6-5; weak D call: TRBD1 (6 bases). The germline gives CDR1 MNHEY, CDR2 SVGAGI. V dropped 8 bases and J dropped 0 bases, with 10 bases sitting between them. The CDR3 consists of 13 residues. This CDR3 reads CASRTDMNTEAFF. The CDR3 DNA follows: TGTGCCAGCCGGACAGACATGAACACTGAAGCTTTCTTT.

V usage is TRBV18 and J usage is TRBJ2-3, with D maybe TRBD2 (7 bases). The ends were cut back, 2 bases at V and 4 bases at J, with 19 bases in the middle. The CDR3 consists of 17 residues. Germline CDR1 is KGHSH and CDR2 is LQKENI. The chain's CDR3 is CASSPLRGGPRPDTQYF. In DNA, the CDR3 is TGTGCCAGCTCACCATTGAGGGGGGGCCCGAGGCCAGATACGCAGTATTTT.